This TCR beta chain was recorded in a study of blood T cell repertoires in COVID-19. This clone was seen a handful of times. TCRdb keeps only in-frame clones here, not all; method: immunoSEQ multiplex PCR. Found here are roughly 260,000 clones, about 89% of them singletons; the top ten hold roughly 2.6%. This receptor was obtained from a woman aged 18-30 years who had recovered from COVID-19. The sample consisted of PBMCs or T cells enriched from blood (not recorded which).

The CDR3 bases are TGCGCCAGCAGCCATTGGACAGGGGTCTACGAGCAGTACTTC. Its protein is CASSHWTGVYEQYF. V and J are TRBV4-1 and TRBJ2-7; 9 bases agree with TRBD1. The CDR3 extends over 14 amino acids. Germline lookup yields CDR1 MGHRA and CDR2 YSYEKL. Trimming removed 3 bases from V and 3 bases from J; junction bases left unmatched: 3.